The T cell receptor (beta chain) described here comes from a study of regulatory T cells in long-lasting Graves disease. Study background: Positive TSH receptor antibodies alongside over 5 years of antithyroid drugs were what marked Graves' disease as persistent.

This CDR3 is built from 14 residues. Trimming took off 0 bases at V and 6 bases at J, with 12 bases between the two ends. The germline gives CDR1 LGHNA, CDR2 YSLEER. The sample's time point: persistent/refractory GD, antithyroid drugs over 5 years with positive TRAb. The TCR library used RNA extracted from PBMCs. It was an endocrinology department in Xi'an, China, that provided the patients. Into tubes containing EDTA, approximately 8.5 milliliters of peripheral blood were drawn. Researchers made TCR beta libraries by using iRepertoire HTBI primers and running Arm-PCR on CDR3 regions. TCRdb processed the multiplex PCR reads anew with MiXCR; each CDR3 protein has one entry. The profile shows 400,000 or so distinct CDR3 sequences, roughly a quarter of them singletons.

This receptor was identified in a female donor with Graves disease. V is TRBV4-3 and J is TRBJ2-7; D perhaps matches TRBD2 (6 bases). The material was peripheral blood mononuclear cells (PBMCs), obtained when the disease was refractory, from a patient treated with antithyroid drugs. DNA of the CDR3: TGCGCCAGCAGCCAAGATCGGGGGTTTGGCGAGCAGTACTTC. It specifies CASSQDRGFGEQYF.